Below, one T cell receptor (beta chain) is given with its context. Its antigen remains unidentified. Clones were read by immunoSEQ multiplex PCR, and TCRdb kept only the in-frame ones, dropping some. The data hold tens of thousands of clones, with more than 60% observed a single time. These data originate in a study of vaccination effects on CD4 cells after COVID-19. Germline loops: CDR1 SGHTA, CDR2 FQGNSA. The ends were cut back, 5 bases at V and 4 bases at J, with 11 bases in the middle. The CDR3 is 14 residues long. Sequencing followed a ViraFEST assay step that expanded antigen-specific CD4+ T cells with viral peptide pools. CD4+ T cells were isolated after around 10 days of culture. Previously uninfected by SARS-CoV-2, the vaccine recipients also showed negative nucleocapsid antibodies. Every well housed more than 1.5 million PBMC, which grew in culture alongside roughly 10 IU/ml IL-2 and approximately 10 ug/ml peptides.

The V gene is TRBV7-2, the J gene TRBJ2-2; D is uncertain. The sequenced sample was CD4+ T cells from PBMCs cultured with SARS-CoV-2 spike peptides, obtained before COVID-19 vaccination. This sequence originates from a human donor who received a COVID-19 vaccine. CDR3 protein: CASSHRAVTGELFF. The CDR3 nucleotides read TGTGCCAGCAGCCACCGCGCAGTCACCGGGGAGCTGTTTTTT. Complete variable domain (other parts from reference TRBV7-2 and TRBJ2-2): GAGVSQSPSNKVTEKGKDVELRCDPISGHTALYWYRQSLGQGLEFLIYFQGNSAPDKSGLPSDRFSAERTGGSVSTLTIQRTQQEDSAVYLCASSHRAVTGELFFGEGSRLTVL.